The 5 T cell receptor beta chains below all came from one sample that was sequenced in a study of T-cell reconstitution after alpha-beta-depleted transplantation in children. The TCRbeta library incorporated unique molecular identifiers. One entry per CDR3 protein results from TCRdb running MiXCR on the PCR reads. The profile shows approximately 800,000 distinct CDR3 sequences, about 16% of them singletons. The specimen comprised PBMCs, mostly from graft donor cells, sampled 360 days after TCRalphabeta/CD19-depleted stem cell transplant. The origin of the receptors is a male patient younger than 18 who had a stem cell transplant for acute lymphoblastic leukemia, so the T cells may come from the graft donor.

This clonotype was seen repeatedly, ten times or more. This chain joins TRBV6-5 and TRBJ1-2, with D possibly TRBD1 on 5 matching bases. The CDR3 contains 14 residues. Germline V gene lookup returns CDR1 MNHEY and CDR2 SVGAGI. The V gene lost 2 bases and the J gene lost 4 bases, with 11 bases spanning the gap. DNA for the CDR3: TGTGCCAGCAGTTACGTGGACAAGGTCTATGGCTACACCTTC. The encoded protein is CASSYVDKVYGYTF.

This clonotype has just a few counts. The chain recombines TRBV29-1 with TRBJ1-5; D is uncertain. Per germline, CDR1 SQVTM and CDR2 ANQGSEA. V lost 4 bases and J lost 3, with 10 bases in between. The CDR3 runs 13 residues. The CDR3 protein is CSVAGSSNQPQHF. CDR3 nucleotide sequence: TGCAGCGTTGCGGGTAGCTCCAATCAGCCCCAGCATTTT.

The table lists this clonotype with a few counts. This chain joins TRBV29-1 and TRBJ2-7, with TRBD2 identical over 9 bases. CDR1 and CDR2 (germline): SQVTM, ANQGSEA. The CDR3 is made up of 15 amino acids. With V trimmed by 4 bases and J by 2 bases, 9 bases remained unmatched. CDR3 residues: CSVVGPGLAAYEQYF. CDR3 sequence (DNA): TGCAGCGTTGTGGGACCGGGACTAGCAGCCTACGAGCAGTACTTC.

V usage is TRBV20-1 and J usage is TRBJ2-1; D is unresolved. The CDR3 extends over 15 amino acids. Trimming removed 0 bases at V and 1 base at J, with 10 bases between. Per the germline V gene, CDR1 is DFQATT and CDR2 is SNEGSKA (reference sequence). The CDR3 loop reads CSARDGSTSYNEQFF. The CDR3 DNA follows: TGCAGTGCTAGAGATGGCTCAACATCCTACAATGAGCAGTTCTTC.

Here the CDR3 DNA reads TGTGCCAGCAGCTTGGCCTCCGGGACAGGGGGCAACGAGCAGTACTTC. Translated, it gives CASSLASGTGGNEQYF. J is TRBJ2-7 and V is TRBV5-6, with 12 bases identical to TRBD1. Germline loops: CDR1 SGHDT, CDR2 YYEEEE. The V segment lost 0 bases and the J segment 5 bases; nucleotides outside the gene matches: 6. The CDR3 is made up of 16 amino acids.